Below are 6 T cell receptor beta chains sequenced from a single sample in a study of long-term antiretroviral therapy in people with HIV. The assay used was immunoSEQ (version v3.0), run at survey level. Clones were sequenced by immunoSEQ multiplex PCR, and TCRdb holds only the in-frame ones, with some missing. The sample includes about 41,000 clones, 94% of them seen just once. Material: unsorted PBMCs, obtained approximately 9.5 years after starting antiretroviral therapy. All receptors derive from a man aged 25 to 45 with HIV.

The J gene is TRBJ1-1, the V gene TRBV5-1; TRBD1 might be the D (5 bases). Germline V gene data show CDR1 as SGHRS and CDR2 as YFSETQ. The CDR3 sequence is 14 residues long. V shed 4 bases and J shed 1 base, with 11 bases lying between them. The CDR3 region has the DNA TGCGCCAGCAGCCCCGCAGGGCCGAACACTGAAGCTTTCTTT. Translated, it gives CASSPAGPNTEAFF.

The table lists this clone with a count of one. The rearrangement joins TRBV6-5 to TRBJ2-3; TRBD2 agrees at 11 bases. J lost 5 bases, V lost 4 bases, and 5 bases had no gene match. The CDR3 has 15 amino acids. Germline V gene lookup returns CDR1 MNHEY and CDR2 SVGAGI. The CDR3 region is CASSSGLAAGDTQYF. DNA for the CDR3: TGTGCCAGCAGTTCGGGACTAGCGGCTGGAGATACGCAGTATTTT.

The chain employs TRBV7-9 and TRBJ2-3, with no clear D. CDR3 length equals 11 residues. Germline assignment: CDR1 SEHNR and CDR2 FQNEAQ (reference sequence). Trimming cost V 11 bases and J 2 bases, with 8 bases left between them. Here the CDR3 DNA reads TGTGCCTCCCGCTACACAGATACGCAGTATTTT. Translation: CASRYTDTQYF.

The chain joins TRBV6-5 to TRBJ2-5; TRBD2 aligns across 10 bases. J gave up 7 bases and V 8 bases, and 10 bases lay outside the gene matches. CDR1 and CDR2 from the germline V gene are MNHEY and SVGAGI. This CDR3 contains 14 residues. The CDR3 spells CASGPGTSVGTQYF. As DNA, the CDR3 is TGTGCCAGCGGACCCGGGACTAGCGTGGGGACCCAGTACTTC.

The CDR3, as DNA: TGCGCCAGCAGCTGGGACAGGGTGGACTATGGCTACACCTTC. This encodes CASSWDRVDYGYTF. The V call is TRBV5-1, the J call TRBJ1-2; 9 bases are a match to TRBD1. Per germline, CDR1 SGHRS and CDR2 YFSETQ. The CDR3 spans 14 residues. J gave up 3 bases and V 3 bases, and 3 bases lay outside the gene matches.

The V and J genes are TRBV25-1 and TRBJ1-1, with D tentatively TRBD1 (5 bases). The CDR3 runs 16 residues. The germline V and J ends were trimmed by 0 bases and 1 base, with 12 bases remaining between them. Germline CDR1 MGHDK, CDR2 SYGVNS. The CDR3 spells CASSEYTAGGNTEAFF. DNA for the CDR3: TGTGCCAGCAGTGAATATACGGCGGGGGGGAACACTGAAGCTTTCTTT.